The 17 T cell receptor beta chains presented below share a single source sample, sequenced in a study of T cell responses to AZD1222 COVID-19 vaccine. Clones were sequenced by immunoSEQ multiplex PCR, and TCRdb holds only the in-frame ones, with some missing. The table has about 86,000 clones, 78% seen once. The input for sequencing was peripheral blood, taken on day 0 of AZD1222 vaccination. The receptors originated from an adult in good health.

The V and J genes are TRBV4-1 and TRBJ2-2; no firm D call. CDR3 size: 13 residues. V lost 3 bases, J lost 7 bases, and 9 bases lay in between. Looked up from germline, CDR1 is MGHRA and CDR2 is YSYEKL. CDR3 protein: CASSHPWGGELFF. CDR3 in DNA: TGCGCCAGCAGCCACCCCTGGGGCGGGGAGCTGTTTTTT.

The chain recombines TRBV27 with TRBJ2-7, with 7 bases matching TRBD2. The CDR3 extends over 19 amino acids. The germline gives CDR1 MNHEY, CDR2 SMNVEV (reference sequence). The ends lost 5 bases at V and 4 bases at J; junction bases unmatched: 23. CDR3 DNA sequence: TGTGCCAGCAGTCCCCGGGGGGTAGCGGAAAGAACTTTGCGATACGAGCAGTACTTC. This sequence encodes CASSPRGVAERTLRYEQYF.

The CDR3 DNA reads TGTGCCAGCAGCCAAGATCTAGCGTCTCCCTACGAGCAGTACTTC. The encoded protein is CASSQDLASPYEQYF. The genes are TRBV3-1 (or the pseudogene TRBV3-2) and TRBJ2-7; D may be TRBD2 (6 bases). Germline CDR1 reads LGHDT; CDR2 reads YNNKEL (reference sequence). V lost 0 bases to trimming and J lost 2 bases, with 11 bases between them. This CDR3 is built from 15 residues.

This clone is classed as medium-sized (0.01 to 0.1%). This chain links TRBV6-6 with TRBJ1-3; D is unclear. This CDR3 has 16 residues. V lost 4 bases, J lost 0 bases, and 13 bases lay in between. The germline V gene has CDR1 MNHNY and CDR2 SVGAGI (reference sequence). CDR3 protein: CASSSTRTSSGNTIYF. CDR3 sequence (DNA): TGTGCCAGCAGTTCAACCAGGACTTCCTCTGGAAACACCATATATTTT.

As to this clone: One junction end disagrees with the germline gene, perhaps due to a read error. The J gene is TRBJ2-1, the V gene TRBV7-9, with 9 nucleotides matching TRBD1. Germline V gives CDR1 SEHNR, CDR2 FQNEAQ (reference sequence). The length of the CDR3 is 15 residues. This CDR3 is CASSLAGTGLNEQFF. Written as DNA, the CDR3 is TGTGCCAGCAGCCTAGCCGGGACAGGGCTTAATGAGCAGTTCTTC.

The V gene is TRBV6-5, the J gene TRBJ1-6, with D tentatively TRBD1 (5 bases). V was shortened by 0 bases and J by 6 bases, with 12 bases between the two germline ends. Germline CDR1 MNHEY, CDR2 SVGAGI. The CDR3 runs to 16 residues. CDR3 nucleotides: TGTGCCAGCAGTTACTCTAGGGGACTGTTTAATTCACCCCTCCACTTT. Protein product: CASSYSRGLFNSPLHF.

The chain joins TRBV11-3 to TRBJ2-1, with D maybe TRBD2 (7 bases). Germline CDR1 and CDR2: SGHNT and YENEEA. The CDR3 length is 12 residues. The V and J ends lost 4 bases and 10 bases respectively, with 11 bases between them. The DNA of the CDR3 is TGTGCCAGCAGCTGGGGGGGCCAGGAGCAGTTCTTC. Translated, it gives CASSWGGQEQFF.

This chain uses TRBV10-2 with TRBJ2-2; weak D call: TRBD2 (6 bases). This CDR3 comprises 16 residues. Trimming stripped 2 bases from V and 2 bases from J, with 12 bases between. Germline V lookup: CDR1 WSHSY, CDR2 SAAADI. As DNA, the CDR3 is TGCGCCAGCAGTGAGGGGGTAGCGGAAAACACCGGGGAGCTGTTTTTT. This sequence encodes CASSEGVAENTGELFF.

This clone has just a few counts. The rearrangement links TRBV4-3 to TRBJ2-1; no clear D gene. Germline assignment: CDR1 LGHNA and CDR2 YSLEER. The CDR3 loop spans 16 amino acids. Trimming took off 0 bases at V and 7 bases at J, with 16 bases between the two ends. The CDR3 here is CASSQEYGPFWNEQFF. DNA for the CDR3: TGCGCCAGCAGCCAAGAATACGGTCCCTTTTGGAATGAGCAGTTCTTC.

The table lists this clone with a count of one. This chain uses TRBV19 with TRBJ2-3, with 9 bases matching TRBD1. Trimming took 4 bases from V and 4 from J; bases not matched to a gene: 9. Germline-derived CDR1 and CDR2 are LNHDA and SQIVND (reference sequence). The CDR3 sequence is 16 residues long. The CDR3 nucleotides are TGTGCCAGTAGTACACGCACAGGGGGCGCCCCAGATACGCAGTATTTT. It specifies CASSTRTGGAPDTQYF.

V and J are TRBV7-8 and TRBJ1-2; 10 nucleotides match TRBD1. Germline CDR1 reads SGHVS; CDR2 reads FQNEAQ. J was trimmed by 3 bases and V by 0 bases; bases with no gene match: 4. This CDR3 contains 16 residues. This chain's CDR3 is CASSLARQGAYYGYTF. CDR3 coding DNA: TGTGCCAGCAGCTTAGCGAGACAGGGGGCCTACTATGGCTACACCTTC.

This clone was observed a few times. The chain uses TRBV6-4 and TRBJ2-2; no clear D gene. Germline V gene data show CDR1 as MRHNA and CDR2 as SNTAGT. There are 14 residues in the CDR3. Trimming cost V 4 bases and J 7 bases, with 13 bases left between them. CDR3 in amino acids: CASSAATIGGELFF. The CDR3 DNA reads TGTGCCAGCAGTGCCGCCACCATCGGCGGGGAGCTGTTTTTT.

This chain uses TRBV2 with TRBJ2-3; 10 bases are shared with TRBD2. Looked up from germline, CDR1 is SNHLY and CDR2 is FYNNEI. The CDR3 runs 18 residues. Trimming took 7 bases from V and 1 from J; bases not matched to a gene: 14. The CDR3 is CASIRTSGFVGGTDTQYF. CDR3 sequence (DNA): TGTGCCAGCATTCGGACTAGCGGATTCGTGGGGGGCACAGATACGCAGTATTTT.

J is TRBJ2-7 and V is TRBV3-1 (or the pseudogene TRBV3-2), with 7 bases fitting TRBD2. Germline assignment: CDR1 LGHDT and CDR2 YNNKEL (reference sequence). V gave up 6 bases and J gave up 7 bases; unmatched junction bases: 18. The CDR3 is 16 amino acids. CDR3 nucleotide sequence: TGTGCCAGCAGTCCCCTCTATAGCGGGCCCGCGGGGGAGCAGTACTTC. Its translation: CASSPLYSGPAGEQYF.

The CDR3 loop is CASSRQGPEQYF. CDR3 coding DNA: TGTGCCAGCAGCCGACAGGGCCCCGAGCAGTACTTC. J is TRBJ2-7 and V is TRBV7-8, with 7 positions matching TRBD1. The V gene's germline CDR1 is SGHVS and CDR2 FQNEAQ. V shed 5 bases, J shed 6 bases, and the junction held 4 bases outside the gene matches. This CDR3 contains 12 residues.

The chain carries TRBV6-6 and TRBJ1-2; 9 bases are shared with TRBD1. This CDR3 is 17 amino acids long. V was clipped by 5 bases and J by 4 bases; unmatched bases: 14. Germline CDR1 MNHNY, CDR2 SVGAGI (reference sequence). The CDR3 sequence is CASSLGGRQGVSYGYTF. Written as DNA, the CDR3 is TGTGCCAGCAGTCTCGGGGGGAGACAGGGGGTGTCCTATGGCTACACCTTC.

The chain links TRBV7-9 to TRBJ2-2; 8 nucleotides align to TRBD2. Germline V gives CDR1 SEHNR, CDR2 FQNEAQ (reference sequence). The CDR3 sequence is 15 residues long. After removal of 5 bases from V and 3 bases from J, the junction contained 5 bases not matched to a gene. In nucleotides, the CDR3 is TGTGCCAGCAGCGGCAGCGGGGGAGACACCGGGGAGCTGTTTTTT. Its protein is CASSGSGGDTGELFF. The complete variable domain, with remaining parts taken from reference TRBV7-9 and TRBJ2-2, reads DTGVSQNPRHKITKRGQNVTFRCDPISEHNRLYWYRQTLGQGPEFLTYFQNEAQLEKSRLLSDRFSAERPKGSFSTLEIQRTEQGDSAMYLCASSGSGGDTGELFFGEGSRLTVL.